These T cell receptor beta chains were read from a single sample in a study of blood T cells in healthy people across ages. TCRdb ran MiXCR on the 5' RACE reads and lists one entry per CDR3 protein. This table has roughly 800,000 distinct CDR3 sequences, more than 20% appearing once. The sample was also linked to a second study, of T cells of mothers and their children.

Sequenced material: blood. These TCRs come from a boy aged 10-17 years in good health. The CDR3 runs from the conserved cysteine through the conserved F or W. A D gene is named only where the DNA matches it firmly. Clone size is not always given. Where it is, it says once, few, many or a class for expanded clones.

TRBV27	TRBJ2-1	NA	TRBD2	CASSPPLSGRVYNEQFF	TGTGCCAGCAGTCCACCTCTGAGCGGGAGGGTTTACAATGAGCAGTTCTTC
TRBV24-1	TRBJ2-4	NA	TRBD1	CATSDFGTGKNIQYF	TGTGCCACCAGTGATTTTGGGACAGGGAAAAACATTCAGTACTTC
TRBV20-1	TRBJ2-1	few	NA	CSARARGYYEQFF	TGCAGTGCTAGAGCACGGGGATACTACGAGCAGTTCTTC
TRBV29-1	TRBJ2-1	NA	NA	CSVEGQLRGHNEQFF	TGCAGCGTTGAAGGTCAACTTAGAGGGCACAATGAGCAGTTCTTC
TRBV6-2/TRBV6-3	TRBJ2-7	NA	NA	CASSNILYEQYF	TGTGCCAGCAGTAACATACTCTACGAGCAGTACTTC
TRBV12-3/TRBV12-4	TRBJ2-1	few	TRBD1	CASVTRPTGQLSPGEQFF	TGTGCCAGCGTAACCCGGCCCACGGGACAGCTATCCCCCGGGGAGCAGTTCTTC
TRBV6-5	TRBJ1-4	NA	NA	CASSYSMLGELFF	TGTGCCAGCAGTTACTCGATGCTAGGGGAACTGTTTTTT
TRBV5-1	TRBJ1-2	NA	NA	CASSTAGVHYGYTF	TGCGCCAGCAGCACAGCAGGGGTTCACTATGGCTACACCTTC
TRBV7-2	TRBJ1-4	NA	NA	CASSQKAFEKLFF	TGTGCCAGCAGCCAGAAAGCATTCGAAAAACTGTTTTTT
TRBV4-1	TRBJ2-7	few	NA	CASSQPGVNEQYF	TGCGCCAGCAGCCAACCAGGGGTTAACGAGCAGTACTTC
TRBV27	TRBJ1-1	few	TRBD1	CASSFYPGGDTEAFF	TGTGCCAGCAGTTTTTATCCAGGGGGGGACACTGAAGCTTTCTTT
TRBV28	TRBJ2-7	NA	NA	CASSPPGRGPREQYF	TGTGCCAGCAGTCCTCCGGGACGGGGGCCTCGAGAGCAGTACTTC
TRBV3-1	TRBJ2-1	few	NA	CASSFPVWGNSYNEQFF	TGTGCCAGCAGCTTCCCCGTCTGGGGGAACTCCTACAATGAGCAGTTCTTC
TRBV29-1	TRBJ2-6	NA	NA	CSVMTGPYANVLTF	TGCAGCGTCATGACAGGCCCCTACGCCAACGTCCTGACTTTC
TRBV7-8	TRBJ2-7	few	TRBD1	CASSLARTGAYEQYF	TGTGCCAGCAGCTTAGCTCGGACAGGGGCCTACGAGCAGTACTTC
TRBV5-1	TRBJ2-6	NA	TRBD2	CASSGDYYSGANVLTF	TGCGCCAGCAGCGGGGACTATTACTCTGGGGCCAACGTCCTGACTTTC
TRBV12-3/TRBV12-4	TRBJ1-1	few	NA	CASSFEGHTEAFF	TGTGCCAGCAGTTTTGAGGGTCACACTGAAGCTTTCTTT
TRBV4-1	TRBJ2-1	many	TRBD2	CASSLGLAGDEQFF	TGTGCCAGCAGTTTGGGACTAGCGGGAGATGAGCAGTTCTTC
TRBV29-1	TRBJ2-3	NA	TRBD1	CSVAGGTGHTDTQYF	TGCAGCGTTGCGGGTGGGACAGGTCACACAGATACGCAGTATTTT
TRBV11-2	TRBJ1-4	NA	NA	CASSSRARRGVATNEKLFF	TGTGCCAGCAGCTCAAGAGCCCGTAGGGGAGTTGCAACTAATGAAAAACTGTTTTTT
TRBV27	TRBJ2-1	few	NA	CASSYDGGGNNEQFF	TGTGCCAGCAGTTACGACGGGGGAGGAAACAATGAGCAGTTCTTC
TRBV5-1	TRBJ1-2	NA	NA	CASSLGEGVNYGYTF	TGCGCCAGCAGCTTGGGAGAAGGGGTAAACTATGGCTACACCTTC
TRBV28	TRBJ1-1	NA	NA	CASSPDRPLYEAFF	TGTGCCAGCAGTCCCGATAGGCCCCTCTATGAAGCTTTCTTT
TRBV28	TRBJ2-7	NA	NA	CASSQRTVLYEQYF	TGTGCCAGCAGTCAACGGACCGTGCTCTACGAGCAGTACTTC
TRBV20-1	TRBJ2-5	few	NA	CSAETGETQYF	TGCAGTGCTGAGACGGGGGAGACCCAGTACTTC
TRBV7-2	TRBJ2-5	NA	TRBD1	CASSSDRGRWETQYF	TGTGCCAGCAGCTCAGACAGGGGGCGGTGGGAGACCCAGTACTTC
TRBV20-1	TRBJ2-7	NA	NA	CSASGARSSYEQYF	TGCAGTGCTAGCGGGGCGAGAAGCTCCTACGAGCAGTACTTC
TRBV29-1	TRBJ2-7	few	NA	CSVGGPVDEQYF	TGCAGCGTAGGAGGGCCGGTGGACGAGCAGTACTTC
TRBV10-3	TRBJ2-7	NA	NA	CAIIGGSGLHF	TGTGCCATCATTGGCGGTTCAGGACTCCACTTC
TRBV12-3/TRBV12-4	TRBJ1-4	few	NA	CASSPTTSYNEKLFF	TGTGCCAGCAGCCCTACTACCAGTTATAATGAAAAACTGTTTTTT
TRBV20-1	TRBJ2-7	few	TRBD2	CSARDLGGSTDEQYF	TGCAGTGCTAGAGATCTTGGCGGGAGTACGGACGAGCAGTACTTC
TRBV25-1	TRBJ2-7	NA	NA	CASTTGTEQYF	TGTGCCAGCACTACCGGGACGGAGCAGTACTTC
TRBV28	TRBJ2-7	few	TRBD1	CASSPLRKDRGYEQYF	TGTGCCAGCAGTCCGCTGAGAAAGGACAGGGGATACGAGCAGTACTTC
TRBV7-2	TRBJ1-2	NA	NA	CASSLALGYGYTF	TGTGCCAGCAGCTTGGCCCTTGGCTATGGCTACACCTTC
TRBV5-6	TRBJ2-1	few	TRBD2	CASSDRAGGQPSYNEQFF	TGTGCCAGCAGCGACCGGGCGGGGGGCCAACCATCCTACAATGAGCAGTTCTTC
TRBV7-2	TRBJ2-5	NA	NA	CASSFLPLETQYF	TGTGCCAGCAGCTTTTTGCCCCTGGAGACCCAGTACTTC
TRBV4-3	TRBJ1-1	NA	TRBD1	CASSQDGTENTEAFF	TGCGCCAGCAGCCAAGATGGGACAGAGAACACTGAAGCTTTCTTT
TRBV11-2	TRBJ2-4	NA	NA	CASRSQASKNIQYF	TGTGCCAGCAGGTCTCAGGCCTCCAAAAACATTCAGTACTTC
TRBV6-5	TRBJ2-3	few	TRBD2	CASSYSGGDADTQYF	TGTGCCAGCAGTTACTCTGGGGGGGATGCAGATACGCAGTATTTT
TRBV4-1	TRBJ2-7	NA	NA	CASSPLSDQFTDSYEQYF	TGCGCCAGCAGCCCTCTTTCTGACCAGTTTACAGACTCCTACGAGCAGTACTTC
TRBV12-3/TRBV12-4	TRBJ2-2	NA	NA	CASRQPNTGELFF	TGTGCCAGCAGGCAGCCGAACACCGGGGAGCTGTTTTTT
TRBV28	TRBJ2-2	NA	NA	CASSSRGTGELFF	TGTGCCAGCAGTTCGAGGGGGACCGGGGAGCTGTTTTTT
TRBV7-8	TRBJ2-1	NA	TRBD2	CASSPGPAGGPNEQFF	TGTGCCAGCAGCCCCGGTCCAGCGGGGGGGCCAAATGAGCAGTTCTTC
TRBV6-6	TRBJ2-3	few	NA	CASSYSDRGTDTQYF	TGTGCCAGCAGTTACTCGGACCGGGGCACAGATACGCAGTATTTT
TRBV9	TRBJ2-1	NA	TRBD1	CASSVGQGGEQFF	TGTGCCAGCAGCGTAGGACAGGGCGGTGAGCAGTTCTTC
TRBV6-6	TRBJ1-4	NA	NA	CASSVLVGVREKLFF	TGTGCCAGCAGCGTCCTGGTTGGGGTTCGCGAAAAACTGTTTTTT
TRBV11-2	TRBJ2-1	NA	TRBD2	CASSLLWEGYNEQFF	TGTGCCAGCAGCTTACTTTGGGAGGGGTACAATGAGCAGTTCTTC
TRBV24-1	TRBJ2-3	NA	TRBD2	CATSDSRGGYTDTQYF	TGTGCCACCAGTGATTCACGGGGGGGGTACACAGATACGCAGTATTTT
TRBV7-7	TRBJ2-1	few	NA	CASSLAEGEEQFF	TGTGCTAGCAGCTTAGCCGAGGGAGAAGAGCAGTTCTTC
TRBV27	TRBJ2-5	few	TRBD2	CASSSMGLAAETQYF	TGTGCCAGCAGTTCCATGGGACTAGCTGCCGAGACCCAGTACTTC